This T cell receptor (beta chain) was captured in a study of monozygotic twins with inflammatory bowel disease. Broader study findings: TCRbeta inverse Simpson diversity was decreased in IBD patients versus healthy co-twins.

CDR3 length equals 16 residues. Per the germline V gene, CDR1 is SGHRS and CDR2 is YFSETQ. Amplification of TCRalpha and TCRbeta cDNA involved two nested PCRs that ran for about 16 and 10 cycles. TCRdb re-called the 5' RACE reads and gives one entry per CDR3 protein, without DNA. This repertoire includes tens of thousands of distinct CDR3 sequences. Worth noting for this clonotype: No antigen is known for it.

The sequence was collected from a human donor with ulcerative colitis or Crohn's disease, or a healthy co-twin of an affected twin (not recorded which). V is TRBV5-1 and J is TRBJ2-1; the TCRdb D gene call, TRBD1, has no DNA to confirm it. Sequenced sample: blood. This CDR3 reads CASSWTGAESYNEQFF.